The clone carrying this TCR beta chain was counted between two and nine times. The data stem from a study of human T cells and chemical hapten exposure. Whole-study context: A patient group, mainly female, showed alopecia areata, totalis or universalis.

TCRdb redid the calling of the RACE reads with MiXCR, one entry per CDR3 protein. The sample has about 74,000 distinct CDR3 sequences; approximately 14% are singletons. The sample's time point: pre-sensitization, week 0. The treatment is: therapeutic diphenylcyclopropenone sensitization with weekly scalp DPC. The CDR3 has 15 amino acids. J lost 1 base, V lost 8 bases, and 11 bases had no gene match. Germline loops: CDR1 SQVTM, CDR2 ANQGSEA. This specimen was whole blood, taken in connection with sensitization to the hapten diphenylcyclopropenone (DPC). The chain joins TRBV29-1 to TRBJ2-3, with 8 bases identical to TRBD1. This receptor was taken from a woman aged 50 to 65 with alopecia areata. Some clones in this sample may be carry-over from other donors' samples. CDR3: CSFTLTGARTDTQYF. The CDR3, as DNA: TGCAGCTTCACTTTGACAGGGGCCCGCACAGATACGCAGTATTTT.